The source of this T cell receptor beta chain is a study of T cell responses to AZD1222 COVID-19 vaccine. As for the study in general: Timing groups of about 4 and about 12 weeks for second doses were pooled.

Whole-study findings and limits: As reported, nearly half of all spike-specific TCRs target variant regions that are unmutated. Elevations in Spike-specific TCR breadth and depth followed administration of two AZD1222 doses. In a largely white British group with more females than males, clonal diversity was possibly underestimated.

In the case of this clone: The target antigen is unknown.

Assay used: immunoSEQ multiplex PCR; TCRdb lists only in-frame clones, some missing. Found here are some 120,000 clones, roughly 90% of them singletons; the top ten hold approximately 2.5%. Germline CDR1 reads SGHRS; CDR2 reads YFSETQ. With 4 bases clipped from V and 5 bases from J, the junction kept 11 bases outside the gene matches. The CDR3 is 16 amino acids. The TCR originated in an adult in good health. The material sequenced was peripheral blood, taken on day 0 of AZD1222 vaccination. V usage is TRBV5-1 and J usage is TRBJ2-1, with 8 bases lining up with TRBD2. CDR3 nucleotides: TGCGCCAGCAGCCCCGGGGGGACTAGTATGCACAATGAGCAGTTCTTC. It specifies CASSPGGTSMHNEQFF.